Shown below are 4 T cell receptor beta chains from a single sample sequenced in a study of T cell responses to AZD1222 COVID-19 vaccine. Method: immunoSEQ multiplex PCR; TCRdb's copy keeps in-frame clones and lacks some. The sample carries around 210,000 clones, roughly 94% recorded once. The specimen was peripheral blood, collected 28 days after the second dose of the MenACWY control vaccine. The receptors shown here come from an adult who received the MenACWY meningococcal vaccine as a control.

The chain joins TRBV6-5 to TRBJ2-2; weak D call: TRBD1 (5 bases). Looked up from germline, CDR1 is MNHEY and CDR2 is SVGAGI. The CDR3 has 16 residues. V was trimmed by 2 bases and J by 6 bases, leaving 16 bases between them. CDR3 sequence: CASSYMRPEGAGELFF. The CDR3 DNA follows: TGTGCCAGCAGTTACATGCGGCCTGAAGGGGCCGGGGAGCTGTTTTTT.

The chain carries TRBV11-2 and TRBJ1-5, with D unclear. The germline V and J ends were trimmed by 1 base and 3 bases, with 7 bases remaining between them. Germline V gene data show CDR1 as SGHAT and CDR2 as FQNNGV. The CDR3 spans 14 residues. CDR3 protein: CASSLGGSNQPQHF. The CDR3 DNA is TGTGCCAGCAGCTTAGGAGGGTCCAATCAGCCCCAGCATTTT.

This chain connects TRBV6-5 to TRBJ2-7, with 9 bases identical to TRBD1. The CDR3 is 15 amino acids. V was pared by 6 bases and J by 4 bases, with 10 bases of the junction left unmatched. The germline gives CDR1 MNHEY, CDR2 SVGAGI. Written as DNA, the CDR3 is TGTGCCAGCAGGGGACAGGGTTTCAGAATTTACGAGCAGTACTTC. Protein: CASRGQGFRIYEQYF.

The V call is TRBV5-1, the J call TRBJ1-2, with a tentative D call TRBD1 (5 bases). V was clipped by 8 bases and J by 2 bases, with 16 bases between them. Germline V gives CDR1 SGHRS, CDR2 YFSETQ. The CDR3 consists of 14 residues. The CDR3 DNA is TGCGCCAGTCGGGCTAATGGGGCGAACTATGGCTACACCTTC. Translated: CASRANGANYGYTF.